The 21 T cell receptor beta chains presented below share a single source sample, sequenced in a study of cytomegalovirus exposure and HLA in healthy donors. Primers: 60 Vbeta forward and 13 Jbeta reverse. Only in-frame clones appear in the TCRdb table, and some are missing; sequencing was by immunoSEQ multiplex PCR. Counted here are about 130,000 clones, around 77% occurring once; the ten biggest clones make up around 2%. Sample: PBMCs. The receptors come from a young man in good health and CMV-seronegative.

The J gene is TRBJ2-7, the V gene TRBV6-6, with 11 bases lining up with TRBD1. The CDR3 loop spans 16 amino acids. Per the germline V gene, CDR1 is MNHNY and CDR2 is SVGAGI (reference sequence). The trim removed 5 bases at V and 2 bases at J, leaving 8 bases unmatched. CDR3 in DNA: TGTGCCAGCAGTGGCGGACAGGGGGCATCTCCCTACGAGCAGTACTTC. Protein product: CASSGGQGASPYEQYF.

The genes are TRBV10-3 and TRBJ2-1; the D is unclear. The CDR3 has 14 residues. Germline values: CDR1 ENHRY, CDR2 SYGVKD. Trimming cost V 7 bases and J 5 bases, with 15 bases left between them. The CDR3 DNA is TGTGCCATCACCGCAGCCCCGGAGAACAATGAGCAGTTCTTC. It specifies CAITAAPENNEQFF.

The CDR3 is CASSFGTGGRGGEGYTF. The DNA for the CDR3 is TGCGCCAGCAGCTTTGGGACAGGGGGGCGCGGAGGGGAAGGCTACACCTTC. The V gene is TRBV5-1, the J gene TRBJ1-2; 11 bases agree with TRBD1. The CDR3 spans 17 residues. Trimming cost V 2 bases and J 8 bases; bases outside gene matches: 14. Germline V gene sequence: CDR1 SGHRS, CDR2 YFSETQ.

V usage is TRBV2 and J usage is TRBJ1-2, with TRBD1 matching over 7 bases. The CDR3 has 13 amino acids. Germline V gene lookup returns CDR1 SNHLY and CDR2 FYNNEI. V trimming: 8 bases; J trimming: 5 bases; junction bases outside the gene matches: 8. CDR3 in amino acids: CASLRDSIYGYTF. The CDR3 region has the DNA TGTGCCAGCCTCCGGGACAGCATTTATGGCTACACCTTC.

This chain joins TRBV19 and TRBJ2-7, with 11 bases that match TRBD2. The CDR3 is 17 amino acids. Germline V gene lookup returns CDR1 LNHDA and CDR2 SQIVND (reference sequence). J gave up 3 bases and V 5 bases, and 12 bases lay outside the gene matches. The CDR3 sequence: CASSALDGLAGYYEQYF. The CDR3 DNA reads as TGTGCCAGTAGTGCATTAGACGGACTAGCGGGCTACTACGAGCAGTACTTC.

This clone has more than one count but fewer than ten. V usage is TRBV13 and J usage is TRBJ1-1; 10 positions match TRBD1. Germline lookup yields CDR1 PRHDT and CDR2 FYEKMQ (reference sequence). The length of the CDR3 is 13 residues. J lost 6 bases, V lost 5 bases, and 3 bases had no gene match. The CDR3: CASSRQGASEAFF. The CDR3, as DNA: TGTGCCAGCAGCCGACAGGGGGCCTCTGAAGCTTTCTTT.

The V and J genes are TRBV5-1 and TRBJ2-5; 7 nucleotides align to TRBD2. J lost 4 bases, V lost 4 bases, and 10 bases had no gene match. This CDR3 contains 15 residues. Germline values: CDR1 SGHRS, CDR2 YFSETQ. As DNA, the CDR3 is TGCGCCAGCAGCATCGGAGCGGGACTGGGAGAGACCCAGTACTTC. Translating it yields CASSIGAGLGETQYF.

This clone was seen only a few times. The chain is built from TRBV2 and TRBJ2-1; the D is unclear. Trimming removed 7 bases from V and 9 bases from J, with 13 bases in between. Germline CDR1 and CDR2: SNHLY and FYNNEI. The CDR3 spans 12 residues. CDR3 sequence reads: CASNSLSREQFF. CDR3 nucleotides: TGTGCCAGCAACTCTCTCTCTCGTGAGCAGTTCTTC. The whole variable domain, remainder taken from reference TRBV2 and TRBJ2-1, is EPEVTQTPSHQVTQMGQEVILRCVPISNHLYFYWYRQILGQKVEFLVSFYNNEISEKSEIFDDQFSVERPDGSNFTLKIRSTKLEDSAMYFCASNSLSREQFFGPGTRLTVL.

The rearrangement links TRBV28 to TRBJ2-7; 7 bases fit TRBD2. CDR3 length: 16 residues. The J segment lost 4 bases and the V segment lost 2 bases, leaving 11 bases of the junction unmatched. The germline gives CDR1 MDHEN, CDR2 SYDVKM. As DNA, the CDR3 is TGTGCCAGCAGTTTAGCGGGGGACCAAAACTTTTACGAGCAGTACTTC. It translates to CASSLAGDQNFYEQYF.

V is TRBV18 and J is TRBJ1-2; D is perhaps TRBD1 (6 bases). Germline CDR1 and CDR2: KGHSH and LQKENI. This CDR3 has 12 residues. Between the trimmed V and J ends, which lost 3 bases and 6 bases, there was a span of 8 bases. The CDR3 sequence: CASSPRTDGYTF. CDR3 nucleotides: TGTGCCAGCTCACCCCGGACAGATGGCTACACCTTC. The full variable domain, completed using reference TRBV18 and TRBJ1-2, is NAGVMQNPRHLVRRRGQEARLRCSPMKGHSHVYWYRQLPEEGLKFMVYLQKENIIDESGMPKERFSAEFPKEGPSILRIQQVVRGDSAAYFCASSPRTDGYTFGSGTRLTVV.

This clone was picked up one time. The V and J genes are TRBV10-1 and TRBJ2-7; 11 nucleotides agree with TRBD1. Germline assignment: CDR1 WNHNN and CDR2 SYGVQD (reference sequence). The CDR3 totals 14 residues. V lost 2 bases, J lost 3 bases, and 0 bases stayed unmatched. Here the CDR3 reads CASSEGTGGYEQYF. The CDR3 nucleotides read TGCGCCAGCAGTGAGGGGACAGGGGGCTACGAGCAGTACTTC.

V and J are TRBV5-1 and TRBJ2-7, with 12 bases fitting TRBD2. V shed 4 bases and J 5 bases; nucleotides not matched to a gene: 13. The germline V gene has CDR1 SGHRS and CDR2 YFSETQ. The CDR3 covers 17 residues. The CDR3 reads CASSPGPRLAGVDEQYF. For the CDR3, the DNA is TGCGCCAGCAGCCCCGGTCCCCGACTAGCGGGAGTCGACGAGCAGTACTTC. Supplemented by reference TRBV5-1 and TRBJ2-7, the full variable domain reads KAGVTQTPRYLIKTRGQQVTLSCSPISGHRSVSWYQQTPGQGLQFLFEYFSETQRNKGNFPGRFSGRQFSNSRSEMNVSTLELGDSALYLCASSPGPRLAGVDEQYFGPGTRLTVT.

The chain has TRBV10-3 and TRBJ2-1, with 8 bases identical to TRBD2. Germline lookup yields CDR1 ENHRY and CDR2 SYGVKD. This CDR3 is built from 18 residues. J gave up 2 bases and V 3 bases, and 12 bases lay outside the gene matches. The CDR3 DNA reads TGTGCCATCAGTGAACAACGGGAGGGTGGGTACGCCTACAATGAGCAGTTCTTC. Amino acid sequence: CAISEQREGGYAYNEQFF.

The V and J genes are TRBV9 and TRBJ2-1; 7 nucleotides line up with TRBD2. The J segment lost 3 bases and the V segment lost 0 bases, leaving 6 bases of the junction unmatched. Per germline, CDR1 SGDLS and CDR2 YYNGEE. The CDR3 contains 16 residues. CDR3 sequence: CASSVGAGLSYNEQFF. DNA for the CDR3: TGTGCCAGCAGCGTAGGTGCGGGACTAAGCTACAATGAGCAGTTCTTC.

V is TRBV7-2 and J is TRBJ2-1, with 9 positions matching TRBD2. The CDR3 runs to 15 residues. The V and J ends lost 3 bases and 2 bases, in that order; junction bases with no gene match: 2. From germline, CDR1 is SGHTA and CDR2 FQGNSA. The CDR3 here is CASSLTSGAYNEQFF. The CDR3 DNA sequence: TGTGCCAGCAGCTTGACTAGCGGAGCCTACAATGAGCAGTTCTTC.

This chain connects TRBV27 to TRBJ2-1; 7 nucleotides align to TRBD2. The CDR3 is 13 residues long. Germline trimming cut 2 bases from V and 8 bases from J; bases unmatched to any gene: 3. The V gene's germline CDR1 is MNHEY and CDR2 SMNVEV (reference sequence). This CDR3 is CASSLGGSYEQFF. The CDR3 nucleotides read TGTGCCAGCAGTTTAGGCGGGAGCTATGAGCAGTTCTTC.

This clone was seen a few times. The chain has TRBV6-5 and TRBJ2-3, with D possibly TRBD1 on 6 matching bases. Trimming took 6 bases from V and 6 from J, leaving 16 bases between them. The CDR3 consists of 14 residues. Germline V gene sequence: CDR1 MNHEY, CDR2 SVGAGI. The CDR3 region is CASRLGGPGDTQYF. In nucleotides, the CDR3 is TGTGCCAGCAGACTAGGGGGTCCGGGGGATACGCAGTATTTT.

This chain joins TRBV7-3 and TRBJ2-7; TRBD1 matches at 8 bases. There are 15 residues in the CDR3. Losses at the gene ends were 0 bases for V and 3 bases for J; bases not matched to a gene: 4. CDR1 is SGHTA, CDR2 FQGTGA, per germline. CDR3: CASSLTGTGNYEQYF. DNA for the CDR3: TGTGCCAGCAGCTTAACCGGGACAGGCAACTACGAGCAGTACTTC.

Comments on this clone: Within the sample, other DNA sequences also encode this same CDR3. The chain has TRBV5-4 and TRBJ2-4; D perhaps matches TRBD2 (6 bases). Germline CDR1 reads SGHNT; CDR2 reads YYREEE (reference sequence). The CDR3 is 13 amino acids. V was shortened by 3 bases and J by 14 bases, with 18 bases between the two germline ends. CDR3 coding DNA: TGTGCCAGCAGCTCCGGGGGTGCCAGGGTGAAGTACTTC. It encodes CASSSGGARVKYF.

This rearrangement joins TRBV7-2 to TRBJ2-5; 11 nucleotides match TRBD2. This CDR3 spans 15 amino acids. Germline lookup yields CDR1 SGHTA and CDR2 FQGNSA. J lost 4 bases, V lost 5 bases, and 6 bases had no gene match. In nucleotides, the CDR3 is TGTGCCAGCAGCCCCCTAGCGGGAGGATTAGAGACCCAGTACTTC. Residues: CASSPLAGGLETQYF.

The CDR3 DNA follows: TGTGCCAGCGCCCAGGGGTCTGGGGCCAACGTCCTGACTTTC. Translated: CASAQGSGANVLTF. V gene TRBV2 combines with J gene TRBJ2-6, with D tentatively TRBD1 (6 bases). V lost 8 bases, J lost 1 base, and 9 bases lay in between. Germline V CDR1 and CDR2: SNHLY, FYNNEI. CDR3 length: 14 residues.